The 7 T cell receptor beta chains below come from one sample, sequenced in a study of cytomegalovirus exposure and HLA in healthy donors (TCRdb year 2017). The library was made by the immunoSEQ multiplex PCR assay. A mixture of 60 forward primers for TCR Vbeta segments and 13 reverse primers for TCR Jbeta segments was used in the multiplex PCR. Here the immuneACCESS table is served through TCRdb, limited to in-frame sequences with V and J called. Missing clones are a known gap in these copies; in checked studies unresolved V genes cover under half, and the rest lacks a known reason. This sample has around 200,000 clones in its table, and more than 80% of those were observed once. The top ten clonotypes cover about 0.7% of the sample. Sequenced input: PBMCs. These receptors were taken from a boy aged 5-17 years in good health and CMV-seronegative.

The rearrangement links TRBV20-1 to TRBJ2-1; D is possibly TRBD2 (5 bases). V lost 5 bases, J lost 14 bases, and 16 bases lay in between. The V gene's germline CDR1 is DFQATT and CDR2 SNEGSKA (reference sequence). This CDR3 comprises 11 residues. CDR3 residues: CSAPGLPPEFF. The CDR3 nucleotides are TGCAGTGCTCCCGGACTGCCCCCGGAGTTCTTC.

The chain employs TRBV30 and TRBJ1-3; D gene uncertain. Between the trimmed V and J ends, which lost 0 bases and 8 bases, there was a span of 8 bases. The V gene's germline CDR1 is GTSNPN and CDR2 SVGIG (reference sequence). The CDR3 spans 12 residues. The CDR3, as DNA: TGTGCCTGGAGTGTAAGATCGGACACCATATATTTT. As protein: CAWSVRSDTIYF.

This clone was detected once. Its ends do not fully match the called genes, so a read error is possible. This chain joins TRBV6-1 and TRBJ1-5; possible D gene TRBD1, 6 bases. This CDR3 is built from 12 residues. The germline gives CDR1 MNHNS, CDR2 SASEGT. CDR3 coding DNA: TGTGCCACCCCAGACAGGACTCAGCCCCAACATTTT. Protein product: CATPDRTQPQHF.

The genes are TRBV7-2 and TRBJ2-1; tentative D call: TRBD1 (7 bases). Trimming stripped 3 bases from V and 1 base from J, with 10 bases between. This CDR3 comprises 15 residues. CDR1 is SGHTA, CDR2 FQGNSA, per germline. The CDR3 protein is CASSLRDSSYNEQFF. In nucleotides, the CDR3 is TGTGCCAGCAGCTTGCGGGACAGTTCCTACAATGAGCAGTTCTTC. The variable domain in full, with the rest retrieved from reference TRBV7-2 and TRBJ2-1, is GAGVSQSPSNKVTEKGKDVELRCDPISGHTALYWYRQSLGQGLEFLIYFQGNSAPDKSGLPSDRFSAERTGGSVSTLTIQRTQQEDSAVYLCASSLRDSSYNEQFFGPGTRLTVL.

CDR3 region: CASSPEKTRSYEQYF. In nucleotides, the CDR3 is TGTGCCAGCAGCCCGGAGAAGACCCGGTCCTACGAGCAGTACTTC. The V call is TRBV7-2, the J call TRBJ2-5; D remains ambiguous. Gene TRBJ2-7 matches the end of the DNA better, so the J call may be wrong. The CDR3 is 15 residues long. The germline CDR1 and CDR2 sequences are SGHTA and FQGNSA.

V is TRBV14 and J is TRBJ2-7; a weak D match, TRBD2 (6 bases). Germline V lookup: CDR1 SGHDN, CDR2 FVKESK. The CDR3 totals 13 residues. The V end was cut by 2 bases, the J end by 3 bases, with 8 bases between. CDR3 nucleotides: TGTGCCAGCAGCCAATGGCGGGGCTACGAGCAGTACTTC. Protein product: CASSQWRGYEQYF.

J is TRBJ2-5 and V is TRBV10-3; TRBD1 matches 10 bases. This CDR3 region has 14 residues. Trimming at V came to 6 bases and at J to 5 bases, leaving 6 bases not matched to a gene. The germline V gene encodes CDR1 ENHRY and CDR2 SYGVKD. CDR3 in amino acids: CAIRAGTGVETQYF. CDR3 nucleotide sequence: TGTGCCATCAGGGCCGGGACAGGGGTTGAGACCCAGTACTTC.